The 8 T cell receptor beta chains listed next were all sequenced from one sample in a study. Each CDR3 protein gets one entry after TCRdb re-called the 5' RACE reads with MiXCR. The sample has around 43,000 distinct CDR3 sequences, approximately 19% seen once. Material for sequencing was naive CD4+ T cells sorted from a lymph node. Subset here: naive CD4+ T cells, CD4+CD45RA+CD25-. The receptors derive from a female donor with breast cancer.

This clonotype was detected a few times. The genes are TRBV7-3 and TRBJ2-3; 7 bases match TRBD1. Germline values: CDR1 SGHTA, CDR2 FQGTGA. The ends lost 5 bases at V and 0 bases at J; junction bases unmatched: 5. The CDR3 runs to 15 residues. The CDR3 here is CASSPGTASTDTQYF. The CDR3 DNA reads as TGTGCCAGCAGCCCAGGGACAGCTAGCACAGATACGCAGTATTTT.

This clonotype was observed at least ten times. The V call is TRBV7-3, the J call TRBJ1-1; perhaps TRBD1 as D (5 bases). Trimming removed 5 bases from V and 6 bases from J, with 13 bases in between. The CDR3 is 13 residues long. Looked up from germline, CDR1 is SGHTA and CDR2 is FQGTGA. Here the CDR3 reads CASSPQGRAEAFF. In DNA form, the CDR3 reads TGTGCCAGCAGCCCTCAGGGAAGGGCTGAAGCTTTCTTT.

The CDR3 sequence is CASSRGTDYGYTF. In DNA, the CDR3 is TGTGCCAGCAGCCGAGGGACGGACTATGGCTACACCTTC. The rearrangement links TRBV25-1 to TRBJ1-2, with D perhaps matching TRBD1 (5 bases). Trimming pared 6 bases from V and 3 bases from J, leaving 11 bases between. This CDR3 spans 13 amino acids. Germline values: CDR1 MGHDK, CDR2 SYGVNS.

This clonotype was recorded many times. The genes are TRBV20-1 and TRBJ2-5; TRBD1 matches 7 bases. V lost 4 bases to trimming and J lost 2 bases; unmatched junction nucleotides: 10. The CDR3 is 15 amino acids. Germline values: CDR1 DFQATT, CDR2 SNEGSKA (reference sequence). CDR3 DNA: TGCAGTGCTACGGGACAGCAAGGCTCACAAGAGACCCAGTACTTC. It specifies CSATGQQGSQETQYF.

This clonotype was counted a few times. The rearrangement joins TRBV4-2 to TRBJ1-5, with a weak D call TRBD1 (6 bases). V was cut by 3 bases and J by 6 bases, with 18 bases left in between. The germline V gene encodes CDR1 LGHNA and CDR2 YNFKEQ. This CDR3 spans 16 amino acids. The CDR3 region has the DNA TGTGCCAGCAGCCAGGGTCTACAGGGAAGGAGTCAGCCCCAGCATTTT. It specifies CASSQGLQGRSQPQHF.

This clonotype was seen many times. V usage is TRBV7-2 and J usage is TRBJ2-7; no definite D call. The CDR3 sequence is 13 residues long. CDR1 is SGHTA, CDR2 FQGNSA, per germline. V was trimmed by 3 bases and J by 3 bases, leaving 9 bases between them. The DNA of the CDR3 is TGTGCCAGCAGCTTGGCCCCCGGCTACGAGCAGTACTTC. Translated, it gives CASSLAPGYEQYF.

This clonotype was seen repeatedly, ten times or more. The V and J genes are TRBV6-5 and TRBJ1-6; D is perhaps TRBD1 (5 bases). Trimming took 6 bases from V and 12 from J, leaving 15 bases between them. Germline CDR1 MNHEY, CDR2 SVGAGI. The CDR3 consists of 13 residues. The CDR3 reads CASRGTAGEPLHF. CDR3 coding DNA: TGTGCCAGCAGGGGGACGGCGGGGGAACCCCTCCACTTT.

Only a few counts were recorded for this clonotype. The chain recombines TRBV4-1 with TRBJ2-5; 11 nucleotides align to TRBD2. CDR1 MGHRA and CDR2 YSYEKL come from the germline V gene. V dropped 4 bases and J dropped 1; count of bases not matched to a gene: 5. The CDR3 sequence is 16 residues long. The CDR3 loop is CASSLRTSGSQETQYF. DNA of the CDR3: TGCGCCAGCAGCCTACGGACTAGCGGGTCCCAAGAGACCCAGTACTTC.